The sequence of this TCR beta chain was determined in a study of T cells in tuberculosis. Whole-study context: Samples predate treatment or fall within its first 7 days.

Documented time point: new active TB diagnosis, blood taken before or within 7 days of starting treatment. Unsorted cryopreserved PBMC were sequenced, averaging around 100,000 T cells per clinical donor. The V gene's germline CDR1 is KGHSH and CDR2 LQKENI. V lost 6 bases and J 0 bases, leaving 15 bases between the germline ends. CDR3 length: 16 amino acids. Only in-frame clones appear in the TCRdb table, and some are missing; sequencing was by immunoSEQ multiplex PCR. The sample has some 49,000 clones; nearly 95% are singletons. The rearrangement uses TRBV18 and TRBJ1-5, with D possibly matching TRBD1 (5 bases). This receptor was taken from an adult with tuberculosis. This specimen was PBMCs, taken at tuberculosis diagnosis. The CDR3 DNA is TGTGCCAGCTCTCGAGACAGCCCTTATAGCAATCAGCCCCAGCATTTT. Translated: CASSRDSPYSNQPQHF.